This T cell receptor beta chain was sequenced in a study of CD8 T cells in Susac syndrome. Study-level information: Of the sequenced Susac syndrome patients, more than five had active disease and eight were in remission. At the time of blood draw, patients with Susac syndrome were therapy-naive, receiving corticosteroids, or receiving intravenous immunoglobulin alone. The study, taken as a whole, reports: Clonal expansion was not seen in any Susac syndrome CD4+ T cell repertoire.

The V and J ends lost 4 bases and 7 bases respectively, with 12 bases between them. Germline CDR1 is KGHDR and CDR2 is SFDVKD. The CDR3 sequence is 13 residues long. When the RNA was reverse transcribed, random hexamers were used with an input of about 0.5 to 1 ug. Amplification of TCR beta CDR3 across 54 Vbeta and 13 Jbeta was performed with immunoSEQ multiplex PCR. TCRdb reprocessed the immunoSEQ multiplex PCR reads via MiXCR and lists one record per CDR3 protein. The sample records some 200,000 distinct CDR3 sequences, over 75% being singletons. As concerns this clonotype: Its antigen is still unknown.

What was sequenced was CD4+ T cells from PBMCs. The V call is TRBV24-1, the J call TRBJ2-5; no firm D call. The clonotype was recovered from a human donor with Susac syndrome. CDR3 in DNA: TGTGCCACCAGTGACCCCGTGATAGGGACCCAGTACTTC. It translates to CATSDPVIGTQYF.